Presented here are 19 T cell receptor beta chains from one specimen sequenced in a study of breast tumors, draining lymph nodes, adjacent tissues. Samples came from axillary lymph nodes draining the breast cancer. TCRdb itself ran the multiplex PCR reads through MiXCR, one entry per CDR3 protein. In the table there are about 80,000 distinct CDR3 sequences, approximately 20% of which are singletons. Sequencing input: axillary lymph node tissue. These TCRs come from a female donor with breast cancer. Some clones in this sample may be carry-over from other donors' samples.

The chain uses TRBV6-2 or TRBV6-3 and TRBJ2-5, with unresolved D. CDR1 and CDR2 (germline): MNHEY, SVGEGT. V was clipped by 3 bases and J by 1 base, with 3 bases between them. The CDR3 totals 12 residues. CDR3 loop: CASSYSQETQYF. CDR3 sequence (DNA): TGTGCCAGCAGTTATAGCCAAGAGACCCAGTACTTC.

This clonotype was observed at least ten times. The gene calls are TRBV7-6 and TRBJ2-3; TRBD2 agrees at 8 bases. There are 15 residues in the CDR3. The junction had 3 bases not matched to a gene; V was cut back by 2 bases and J by 2 bases. Germline loops: CDR1 SGHVS, CDR2 FNYEAQ. CDR3 sequence (DNA): TGTGCCAGCAGCTTAACACTAGCGGACACAGATACGCAGTATTTT. This sequence encodes CASSLTLADTDTQYF.

This clonotype was counted many times. The J gene is TRBJ2-2, the V gene TRBV4-3; unclear D gene. CDR1 and CDR2 (germline): LGHNA, YSLEER. This CDR3 spans 16 amino acids. The V end was cut by 0 bases, the J end by 6 bases, with 14 bases between. CDR3 in DNA: TGCGCCAGCAGCCAAGAATCTTTGCCTTTCTCCGGGGAGCTGTTTTTT. Translated, it gives CASSQESLPFSGELFF.

This clonotype was seen ten or more times. The chain links TRBV7-9 to TRBJ1-2; 8 positions match TRBD1. The CDR3 is 16 residues long. Trimming took 0 bases from V and 4 from J; bases not matched to a gene: 7. Looked up from germline, CDR1 is SEHNR and CDR2 is FQNEAQ (reference sequence). The CDR3 loop is CASSLAGQERSYGYTF. The CDR3 coding sequence is TGTGCCAGCAGCTTAGCGGGACAGGAACGATCCTATGGCTACACCTTC.

This clonotype was counted at least ten times. The J gene is TRBJ1-2, the V gene TRBV20-1; 9 positions match TRBD1. The CDR3 is 14 amino acids. CDR1 is DFQATT, CDR2 SNEGSKA, per germline (reference sequence). The trim removed 5 bases at V and 7 bases at J, leaving 11 bases unmatched. CDR3 residues: CSAYTGGRSGGYTF. CDR3 sequence (DNA): TGCAGTGCTTATACAGGGGGCAGATCGGGTGGCTACACCTTC.

This clonotype appeared many times. This chain uses TRBV6-1 with TRBJ1-4, with unresolved D. V dropped 4 bases and J dropped 4 bases, with 10 bases sitting between them. The CDR3 runs 14 residues. From germline, CDR1 is MNHNS and CDR2 SASEGT. The CDR3 spells CASSGQIYNEKLFF. The DNA of the CDR3 is TGTGCCAGCAGTGGTCAGATATATAATGAAAAACTGTTTTTT.

Regarding this clonotype: The germline gene is not matched at one end of the junction; a read error may be the cause. J is TRBJ2-2 and V is TRBV7-8; D is uncertain. CDR1 SGHVS and CDR2 FQNEAQ come from the germline V gene. This CDR3 is 15 amino acids long. The CDR3 DNA reads TGTGCCAGTAGCTCGGACGGGTTTTCCACCGGGGAGCTGTTTTTT. Translated: CASSSDGFSTGELFF.

This clonotype was detected ten times or more. The chain employs TRBV5-1 and TRBJ2-7; D possibly uses TRBD1 or TRBD2 (6 bases each). Germline assignment: CDR1 SGHRS and CDR2 YFSETQ. V was cut by 7 bases and J by 1 base, with 15 bases left in between. The CDR3 runs 14 residues. Written as DNA, the CDR3 is TGCGCCAGCGGGAAGGGGGGAATGTCCTACGAGCAGTACTTC. Translating gives CASGKGGMSYEQYF.

About this clonotype itself: This sequence may be a read error, since a much larger clone differs from it by one base. The rearrangement uses TRBV7-3 and TRBJ2-5, with D perhaps matching TRBD2 (6 bases). The ends were cut back, 1 base at V and 5 bases at J, with 14 bases in the middle. This CDR3 comprises 15 residues. Germline V gene sequence: CDR1 SGHTA, CDR2 FQGTGA. CDR3 protein: CASSLMLEGTETQYF. The CDR3 nucleotides are TGTGCCAGCAGCTTAATGTTGGAGGGGACGGAGACCCAGTACTTC.

In this sample, this clonotype turned up many times. The chain links TRBV28 to TRBJ1-6; D not resolved. Germline CDR1 and CDR2: MDHEN and SYDVKM. The CDR3 has 15 amino acids. With 7 bases removed from V and 0 bases from J, the gap between germline ends came to 10 bases. The chain's CDR3 is CASTLGSSYNSPLHF. CDR3 bases: TGTGCCAGCACCTTGGGGAGCTCCTATAATTCACCCCTCCACTTT.

This clonotype was seen ten or more times. The gene calls are TRBV6-1 and TRBJ2-7, with a weak D call TRBD1 (6 bases). This CDR3 comprises 14 residues. CDR1 MNHNS and CDR2 SASEGT come from the germline V gene. Trimming removed 7 bases at V and 3 bases at J, with 16 bases between. CDR3 sequence: CASTYREKGYEQYF. CDR3 nucleotides: TGTGCCAGCACATACAGGGAGAAAGGCTACGAGCAGTACTTC.

The sample holds many counts of this clonotype. CDR3 protein: CASSALASSYNEQFF. In DNA form, the CDR3 reads TGTGCCAGCAGCGCACTCGCGAGCTCCTACAATGAGCAGTTCTTC. The J gene is TRBJ2-1, the V gene TRBV9; no definite D call. Per germline, CDR1 SGDLS and CDR2 YYNGEE. The CDR3 runs to 15 residues. V dropped 3 bases and J dropped 0 bases, with 10 bases sitting between them.

The sample holds many counts of this clonotype. CDR3 loop: CASSPGPGGSYEQYF. The CDR3 region has the DNA TGTGCCAGCAGCCCCGGACCCGGAGGATCCTACGAGCAGTACTTC. The chain recombines TRBV4-2 with TRBJ2-7; tentatively, D is TRBD2 (5 bases). The V and J ends lost 4 bases and 1 base respectively, with 14 bases between them. Germline V gene sequence: CDR1 LGHNA, CDR2 YNFKEQ. CDR3 length: 15 amino acids.

This clonotype came up many times. The chain carries TRBV24-1 and TRBJ2-2; D not certain. V was shortened by 7 bases and J by 1 base, with 6 bases between the two germline ends. The CDR3 sequence is 13 residues long. Looked up from germline, CDR1 is KGHDR and CDR2 is SFDVKD. The CDR3, as DNA: TGTGCCACCAGGCCCGAGAACACCGGGGAGCTGTTTTTT. Its translation is CATRPENTGELFF.

This chain connects TRBV30 to TRBJ2-7, with D maybe TRBD2 (5 bases). Germline CDR1 reads GTSNPN; CDR2 reads SVGIG (reference sequence). This CDR3 region has 15 residues. V was pared by 3 bases and J by 3 bases, with 18 bases between. The CDR3 reads CAWSRLGGGLYEQYF. The CDR3, as DNA: TGTGCCTGGAGCCGACTGGGCGGAGGACTCTACGAGCAGTACTTC.

This clonotype has ten or more counts. The V gene is TRBV20-1, the J gene TRBJ2-1; the D is unclear. CDR1 is DFQATT and CDR2 is SNEGSKA in the germline V gene (reference sequence). The CDR3 has 14 residues. V shed 4 bases and J shed 8 bases, with 18 bases lying between them. The CDR3 sequence is CSAKRRPLDHEQFF. The CDR3 DNA sequence: TGCAGTGCTAAGAGGAGACCCCTCGACCATGAGCAGTTCTTC.

This clonotype was picked up many times. This rearrangement joins TRBV4-3 to TRBJ1-2; D gene uncertain. From germline, CDR1 is LGHNA and CDR2 YSLEER. Trimming pared 0 bases from V and 2 bases from J, leaving 4 bases between. The CDR3 sequence is 13 residues long. CDR3 in amino acids: CASSQDKNYGYTF. Written as DNA, the CDR3 is TGCGCCAGCAGCCAAGATAAGAACTATGGCTACACCTTC.

This clonotype was counted ten times or more. The chain recombines TRBV27 with TRBJ1-2; tentative D call: TRBD1 (5 bases). The length of the CDR3 is 12 residues. V was trimmed by 5 bases and J by 4 bases, leaving 8 bases between them. Per germline, CDR1 MNHEY and CDR2 SMNVEV (reference sequence). The CDR3 coding sequence is TGTGCCAGCAGTCAGGGCGGCTATGGCTACACCTTC. The encoded protein is CASSQGGYGYTF.

V and J are TRBV27 and TRBJ1-5, with D unresolved. CDR1 is MNHEY, CDR2 SMNVEV, per germline (reference sequence). V was pared by 6 bases and J by 4 bases, with 16 bases between. The CDR3 is 15 residues long. The CDR3 DNA sequence: TGTGCCAGCAGACCGACCGCCCCTTTGAATCAGCCCCAGCATTTT. Translating it yields CASRPTAPLNQPQHF.